Below are 23 T cell receptor beta chains sequenced from a single sample in a study of cytomegalovirus exposure and HLA in healthy donors. Primers: 60 Vbeta forward and 13 Jbeta reverse. Using immunoSEQ multiplex PCR, the repertoire was profiled, and TCRdb retains in-frame clones only, with some absent. The sample includes approximately 220,000 clones, approximately 88% of them seen just once. Sequencing was done on a sample of PBMCs. These receptors all come from a boy aged 2 to 10 in good health and CMV-seronegative.

The V gene is TRBV4-1, the J gene TRBJ2-3, with TRBD2 matching 7 bases. The CDR3 has 16 residues. The trim removed 1 base at V and 3 bases at J, leaving 7 bases unmatched. From germline, CDR1 is MGHRA and CDR2 YSYEKL. CDR3 sequence: CASSQVGRARTDTQYF. As DNA, the CDR3 is TGCGCCAGCAGCCAAGTAGGGAGGGCGAGGACAGATACGCAGTATTTT.

The rearrangement links TRBV29-1 to TRBJ2-3, with D maybe TRBD1 (6 bases). This CDR3 comprises 13 residues. Germline assignment: CDR1 SQVTM and CDR2 ANQGSEA. V lost 1 base and J 3 bases, leaving 8 bases between the germline ends. The CDR3 DNA reads TGCAGCGTTGAAGGGACAGAAACAGATACGCAGTATTTT. It translates to CSVEGTETDTQYF.

This clone was counted a single time. For the CDR3, the DNA is TGTGCCAGCAGTGCGAGGAACACCGGGGAGCTGTTTTTT. Residues: CASSARNTGELFF. The rearrangement uses TRBV6-4 and TRBJ2-2, with no clear D. The CDR3 is made up of 13 amino acids. CDR1 is MRHNA and CDR2 is SNTAGT in the germline V gene. Trimming took off 4 bases at V and 1 base at J, with 4 bases between the two ends.

The genes are TRBV6-1 and TRBJ1-1; 8 bases are shared with TRBD1. The junction had 11 bases not matched to a gene; V was cut back by 4 bases and J by 7 bases. This CDR3 is built from 15 residues. CDR1 MNHNS and CDR2 SASEGT come from the germline V gene. The CDR3 sequence is CASSGPGTGLSEAFF. CDR3 DNA: TGTGCCAGCAGTGGTCCCGGGACAGGCCTCAGTGAAGCTTTCTTT.

The V gene is TRBV27, the J gene TRBJ1-2; D uncertain. Trimming took 1 base from V and 8 from J, leaving 11 bases between them. CDR3 length: 13 residues. In germline, CDR1 is MNHEY, CDR2 SMNVEV (reference sequence). CDR3 sequence reads: CASSLYPIEGYTF. As DNA, the CDR3 is TGTGCCAGCAGTTTATACCCTATCGAGGGCTACACCTTC.

The CDR3 DNA reads as TGTGCCAGCAGTCCTAGACACGGGACAAGGCCCCAGCATTTT. The encoded protein is CASSPRHGTRPQHF. This sequence joins TRBV27 and TRBJ1-5, with D possibly being TRBD1 (6 bases). Germline CDR1 and CDR2: MNHEY and SMNVEV (reference sequence). V lost 5 bases and J 9 bases, leaving 17 bases between the germline ends. The CDR3 is 14 residues long.

The table lists this clone with a few counts. The chain uses TRBV6-5 and TRBJ2-2; possible D gene TRBD2, 6 bases. V lost 5 bases to trimming and J lost 8 bases, with 6 bases between them. Germline lookup yields CDR1 MNHEY and CDR2 SVGAGI. This CDR3 region has 11 residues. The CDR3 here is CASSREGELFF. For the CDR3, the DNA is TGTGCCAGCAGTCGGGAGGGGGAGCTGTTTTTT.

The rearrangement links TRBV27 to TRBJ2-5; 10 positions agree with TRBD1. The CDR3 is 14 amino acids. After removal of 6 bases from V and 2 bases from J, the junction contained 3 bases not matched to a gene. CDR1 and CDR2 from the germline V gene are MNHEY and SMNVEV (reference sequence). CDR3 sequence reads: CASSDRGPQETQYF. CDR3 in DNA: TGTGCCAGCAGCGACAGGGGGCCACAAGAGACCCAGTACTTC.

This chain connects TRBV2 to TRBJ1-1, with 9 bases fitting TRBD1. The trim removed 6 bases at V and 5 bases at J, leaving 7 bases unmatched. The CDR3 length is 14 residues. Germline values: CDR1 SNHLY, CDR2 FYNNEI. CDR3 amino acids: CASSPTGGWTEAFF. The CDR3 nucleotides read TGTGCCAGCAGCCCAACAGGGGGCTGGACTGAAGCTTTCTTT.

The gene calls are TRBV7-6 and TRBJ1-1; tentatively, D is TRBD1 (5 bases). Trimming took off 1 base at V and 7 bases at J, with 13 bases between the two ends. Germline V gene sequence: CDR1 SGHVS, CDR2 FNYEAQ. This CDR3 contains 14 residues. The DNA of the CDR3 is TGTGCCAGCAGCTTAGAGGTGCAGGGCGATGAAGCTTTCTTT. As protein: CASSLEVQGDEAFF.

This clone was counted a few times. The J gene is TRBJ1-4, the V gene TRBV27; 8 bases map to TRBD1. CDR1 and CDR2 from the germline V gene are MNHEY and SMNVEV (reference sequence). With V trimmed by 5 bases and J by 5 bases, 4 bases remained unmatched. This CDR3 contains 14 residues. The CDR3 region has the DNA TGTGCCAGCAGTCACCGGGACAGGAATGAAAAACTGTTTTTT. Translation: CASSHRDRNEKLFF.

The chain recombines TRBV2 with TRBJ2-5, with 10 positions matching TRBD2. Germline values: CDR1 SNHLY, CDR2 FYNNEI. The junction had 8 bases not matched to a gene; V was cut back by 4 bases and J by 3 bases. This CDR3 comprises 16 residues. The CDR3 bases are TGTGCCAGCAGTGTCTTGAGCGGGGGGGCCGAAGAGACCCAGTACTTC. It encodes CASSVLSGGAEETQYF.

The rearrangement uses TRBV13 and TRBJ1-2; 9 bases align to TRBD1. The CDR3 loop spans 16 amino acids. CDR1 PRHDT and CDR2 FYEKMQ come from the germline V gene (reference sequence). Germline trimming cut 2 bases from V and 7 bases from J; bases unmatched to any gene: 11. CDR3 amino acids: CASSLSSTGTGSGYTF. The CDR3 DNA follows: TGTGCCAGCAGCTTAAGTTCAACCGGGACAGGGAGTGGCTACACCTTC. The entire variable domain, with the rest obtained from reference TRBV13 and TRBJ1-2, is as follows: AAGVIQSPRHLIKEKRETATLKCYPIPRHDTVYWYQQGPGQDPQFLISFYEKMQSDKGSIPDRFSAQQFSDYHSELNMSSLELGDSALYFCASSLSSTGTGSGYTFGSGTRLTVV.

J is TRBJ2-1 and V is TRBV13; 7 nucleotides agree with TRBD1. The CDR3 length is 15 residues. CDR1 is PRHDT, CDR2 FYEKMQ, per germline (reference sequence). V was pared by 5 bases and J by 3 bases, with 7 bases of the junction left unmatched. The CDR3 protein is CASSPGTVFYNEQFF. The CDR3 nucleotides are TGTGCCAGCAGCCCCGGGACAGTATTCTACAATGAGCAGTTCTTC.

The chain uses TRBV27 and TRBJ2-3, with TRBD2 as a possible D gene (6 bases). CDR3 length: 15 amino acids. Germline CDR1 reads MNHEY; CDR2 reads SMNVEV (reference sequence). V was pared by 5 bases and J by 2 bases, with 14 bases between. CDR3: CASSEMGLVTDTQYF. CDR3 sequence (DNA): TGTGCCAGCAGTGAAATGGGACTGGTCACAGATACGCAGTATTTT.

Here the CDR3 DNA reads TGTGCCAGCAGCGCTCCCACAGGGGAGGAGGCTGAAAAACTGTTTTTT. Translating it yields CASSAPTGEEAEKLFF. This chain links TRBV9 with TRBJ1-4; 7 positions match TRBD1. There are 16 residues in the CDR3. Germline V gene sequence: CDR1 SGDLS, CDR2 YYNGEE. The V and J ends lost 3 bases and 7 bases, in that order; junction bases with no gene match: 12.

This chain connects TRBV6-1 to TRBJ2-7; 7 nucleotides align to TRBD1. Germline V gives CDR1 MNHNS, CDR2 SASEGT. J gave up 2 bases and V 4 bases, and 8 bases lay outside the gene matches. This CDR3 contains 15 residues. The CDR3 here is CASSVDTGVTYEQYF. DNA for the CDR3: TGTGCCAGCAGTGTGGATACAGGGGTTACCTACGAGCAGTACTTC.

This chain uses TRBV7-2 with TRBJ2-3, with D perhaps TRBD1 (7 bases). The V end lost 3 bases, the J end lost 3 bases, and 16 bases lay between the germline ends. Germline-derived CDR1 and CDR2 are SGHTA and FQGNSA. The CDR3 is made up of 16 amino acids. CDR3 nucleotides: TGTGCCAGCAGCTTGAGTGGAGGGGGCCGGACAGATACGCAGTATTTT. Protein product: CASSLSGGGRTDTQYF.

This clone was detected only once. The V and J genes are TRBV4-1 and TRBJ1-4; tentatively, D is TRBD1 (6 bases). V dropped 1 base and J dropped 6 bases, with 12 bases sitting between them. Germline V CDR1 and CDR2: MGHRA, YSYEKL. The CDR3 totals 15 residues. The CDR3 protein is CASSQALGAHEKLFF. In nucleotides, the CDR3 is TGCGCCAGCAGCCAAGCCCTGGGGGCGCATGAAAAACTGTTTTTT.

This clone occurred a few times. The chain uses TRBV10-1 and TRBJ1-1, with D tentatively TRBD1 (5 bases). The CDR3 runs to 13 residues. Germline V lookup: CDR1 WNHNN, CDR2 SYGVQD (reference sequence). Trimming removed 2 bases from V and 3 bases from J, with 7 bases in between. The CDR3 sequence: CASSEDSYTEAFF. The DNA for the CDR3 is TGCGCCAGCAGTGAGGACAGTTACACTGAAGCTTTCTTT.

This chain uses TRBV5-1 with TRBJ1-4; perhaps TRBD1 as D (5 bases). The CDR3 sequence is 13 residues long. The germline CDR1 and CDR2 sequences are SGHRS and YFSETQ. V was shortened by 0 bases and J by 7 bases, with 7 bases between the two germline ends. The CDR3 DNA reads TGCGCCAGCAGCTTGGATACAGGTGAAAAACTGTTTTTT. Its translation is CASSLDTGEKLFF.

V usage is TRBV11-2 and J usage is TRBJ2-1; D may be TRBD2 (5 bases). The germline gives CDR1 SGHAT, CDR2 FQNNGV. Deletions cut 11 bases from V and 7 bases from J, with 12 bases between. The length of the CDR3 is 11 residues. The CDR3 reads CAGLSGNEQFF. CDR3 bases: TGTGCCGGTTTATCGGGAAATGAGCAGTTCTTC.

The J gene is TRBJ2-1, the V gene TRBV28; D not resolved. This CDR3 region has 13 residues. The germline CDR1 and CDR2 sequences are MDHEN and SYDVKM. Trimming removed 7 bases from V and 8 bases from J, with 15 bases in between. In DNA, the CDR3 is TGTGCCAGCACCCCCTTGTCTGTCCATGAGCAGTTCTTC. Residues: CASTPLSVHEQFF.